These 21 T cell receptor beta chains were sequenced from one sample in a study of T cell clonality in common variable immunodeficiency. Notes on the study in general: Fewer deletions and N-nucleotide insertions were reportedly seen in common variable immunodeficiency TCR beta sequences.

These receptors have no identified antigens. Data came from immunoSEQ multiplex PCR; TCRdb stores just in-frame clones and leaves some out. The sample includes fewer than 30,000 clones, none of them occurring once. The sample was peripheral blood mononuclear cells. All receptors derive from a human donor with common variable immunodeficiency.

This clone was seen more than once but under ten times. The read comes to an end 3 residues before the CDR3 does, leaving the germline J gene to fill in the end. The rearrangement uses TRBV2 and TRBJ2-3, with D perhaps matching TRBD1 (5 bases). The CDR3 extends over 16 amino acids. V shed 5 bases and J shed 2 bases, with 17 bases lying between them. Germline V gene data show CDR1 as SNHLY and CDR2 as FYNNEI. This CDR3 is CASSSWVGVDTDTQYF. The part of the CDR3 DNA that was read is TGTGCCAGCAGTTCCTGGGTAGGGGTTGACACAGATACG.

To note about this clone: The read terminates 3 residues ahead of where the CDR3 ends, so the germline J gene completes it. The chain links TRBV18 to TRBJ1-4; TRBD1 is a possible D gene (6 bases). This CDR3 region has 13 residues. CDR1 is KGHSH, CDR2 LQKENI, per germline. Trimming took 9 bases from V and 4 from J, leaving 12 bases between them. The CDR3 loop is CASRDRINEKLFF. The sequenced CDR3 bases are TGTGCCAGTAGAGACAGGATTAATGAAAAA.

In this sample, this clone turned up many times. The read ends 3 residues shy of where the CDR3 ends; the end is completed using the germline J gene. The chain carries TRBV7-6 and TRBJ2-3, with 11 bases lining up with TRBD2. Germline V CDR1 and CDR2: SGHVS, FNYEAQ. With 5 bases clipped from V and 1 base from J, the junction kept 5 bases outside the gene matches. The CDR3 extends over 16 amino acids. The CDR3 here is CASSKDSGRGTDTQYF. Incomplete CDR3 DNA: TGTGCCAGCAGCAAAGATAGCGGGAGGGGCACAGATACG.

This clone was seen ten or more times. The CDR3 is cut off 3 residues early in the read; its end comes from the germline J gene. The chain has TRBV7-3 and TRBJ2-3; 7 bases line up with TRBD1. Germline loops: CDR1 SGHTA, CDR2 FQGTGA. Losses at the gene ends were 5 bases for V and 3 bases for J; bases not matched to a gene: 17. The CDR3 is 18 residues long. This CDR3 is CASSPKGPGQTFTDTQYF. CDR3 DNA (partial): TGTGCCAGCAGCCCCAAAGGCCCGGGACAGACCTTTACAGATACG.

Only a few counts were recorded for this clone. The read is 3 residues too short to cover the CDR3 end, so that end is filled in from the germline J gene. This chain connects TRBV5-1 to TRBJ2-7; perhaps TRBD2 as D (5 bases). Germline CDR1 and CDR2: SGHRS and YFSETQ. V was shortened by 2 bases and J by 3 bases, with 21 bases between the two germline ends. The CDR3 consists of 17 residues. This chain's CDR3 is CASSFEGGTPSHYEQYF. Incomplete CDR3 DNA: TGCGCCAGCAGCTTTGAGGGTGGAACCCCGTCCCACTACGAG.

The table lists this clone with many counts. The CDR3 goes on 3 residues after the read ends, and that part is filled in from the germline J gene. The chain combines TRBV20-1 with TRBJ2-5, with 13 nucleotides matching TRBD2. Germline values: CDR1 DFQATT, CDR2 SNEGSKA (reference sequence). Losses at the gene ends were 1 base for V and 1 base for J; bases not matched to a gene: 6. The CDR3 runs 17 residues. The sequenced CDR3 bases are TGCAGTGCTAGAGGGGAAGGGACTAGCGGGATCCAAGAGACC. Its translation is CSARGEGTSGIQET. The full CDR3 reads CSARGEGTSGIQETQYF.

In its sample, this clone was seen many times. The missing CDR3 end, 3 residues past where the read stops, is filled in from the germline J gene. The V gene is TRBV10-1, the J gene TRBJ1-1, with D hard to call. This CDR3 contains 13 residues. Trimming shortened V by 3 bases and J by 1 base, and 6 bases separated the two germline ends. Per the germline V gene, CDR1 is WNHNN and CDR2 is SYGVQD (reference sequence). The CDR3 DNA, read in part, is TGCGCCAGCAGTGAAACTGGGAACACTGAA. Amino acid sequence: CASSETGNTE. The CDR3, in full, reads CASSETGNTEAFF.

This clone was counted at least ten times. The read ends 3 residues early relative to the CDR3; the germline J gene fills the gap. The V gene is TRBV5-4, the J gene TRBJ1-2; tentatively, D is TRBD1 (6 bases). The CDR3 loop spans 14 amino acids. Per germline, CDR1 SGHNT and CDR2 YYREEE (reference sequence). The CDR3 bases that were read are TGTGCCAGCAGCTTGGAGATGTCAGGGGACGGC. Its protein product is CASSLEMSGDG. The whole CDR3 sequence is CASSLEMSGDGYTF.

This clone has a count of ten or more. The CDR3 region is CSVVLPDGYTF. The sequenced CDR3 bases are TGCAGCGTAGTCCTCCCAGATGGC. The genes are TRBV29-1 and TRBJ1-2, with D unclear. The observed sequence ends 3 residues before the CDR3 terminus, with the missing tail filled in from the germline J gene. V was clipped by 6 bases and J by 6 bases, with 11 bases between them. Germline CDR1 is SQVTM and CDR2 is ANQGSEA. CDR3 size: 11 residues. Complete variable domain (other parts from reference TRBV29-1 and TRBJ1-2): SAVISQKPSRDICQRGTSLTIQCQVDSQVTMMFWYRQQPGQSLTLIATANQGSEATYESGFVIDKFPISRPNLTFSTLTVSNMSPEDSSIYLCSVVLPDGYTFGSGTRLTVV.

Many counts were recorded for this clone. Read coverage stops 3 residues before the CDR3 terminus; the germline J gene supplies the remainder. The chain employs TRBV7-6 and TRBJ2-2; 8 positions agree with TRBD1. The junction had 7 bases not matched to a gene; V was cut back by 4 bases and J by 6 bases. The CDR3 is made up of 15 amino acids. The germline V gene encodes CDR1 SGHVS and CDR2 FNYEAQ. This chain's CDR3 is CASSSAQGVSGELFF. The CDR3 bases that were read are TGTGCCAGCAGCTCGGCACAGGGGGTGTCCGGGGAG.

This clone was seen repeatedly, ten times or more. The read gets to within 3 residues of the CDR3 end, and the germline J gene fills in the rest. The chain joins TRBV29-1 to TRBJ2-7; 9 bases align to TRBD1. The CDR3 length is 14 residues. Germline V lookup: CDR1 SQVTM, CDR2 ANQGSEA. V lost 6 bases to trimming and J lost 0 bases; unmatched junction nucleotides: 6. Incomplete CDR3 DNA: TGCAGCGTCGAGGGGACAGGGAGCTCCTACGAG. Protein product: CSVEGTGSSYE. The full CDR3 protein is CSVEGTGSSYEQYF.

This clone has a handful of counts. The CDR3 extends 3 residues past the end of the read, so its final part is completed from the germline J gene. The chain has TRBV30 and TRBJ2-7, with TRBD2 as a possible D gene (5 bases). Trimming cost V 2 bases and J 2 bases, with 16 bases left between them. There are 15 residues in the CDR3. CDR1 and CDR2 from the germline V gene are GTSNPN and SVGIG (reference sequence). The CDR3 protein is CAWSPSRVAPYEQYF. Incomplete CDR3 DNA: TGTGCCTGGAGTCCCTCTCGAGTAGCGCCCTACGAG.

In this sample, this clone turned up many times. The read gets to within 3 residues of the CDR3 end, and the germline J gene fills in the rest. This chain joins TRBV29-1 and TRBJ2-3, with TRBD2 matching over 10 bases. V shed 3 bases and J 1 base; nucleotides not matched to a gene: 4. Germline CDR1 SQVTM, CDR2 ANQGSEA. The CDR3 covers 15 residues. CDR3 DNA, as far as it was read: TGCAGCGTTGACGATCTAGCGGGAGGCACAGATACG. Translated, it gives CSVDDLAGGTDT. The entire CDR3 is CSVDDLAGGTDTQYF.

This clone qualifies as medium-sized (0.01 to 0.1%). The read falls 3 residues short of the CDR3 end, and the missing part is taken from the germline J gene. This rearrangement joins TRBV30 to TRBJ2-6; 12 nucleotides line up with TRBD2. The ends lost 5 bases at V and 0 bases at J; junction bases unmatched: 5. The CDR3 is 17 amino acids. Germline-derived CDR1 and CDR2 are GTSNPN and SVGIG (reference sequence). CDR3 residues: CAWGTSGSSSGANVLTF. Partial CDR3 DNA: TGTGCCTGGGGGACTAGCGGGTCGAGCTCTGGGGCCAACGTC.

The sample holds many counts of this clone. CDR3 bases read: TGCGCCAGCAGTCAATTAGGCGAGGGCGAAGGGTCTGGCGCCTACGAG. Translated: CASSQLGEGEGSGAYE. The CDR3, in full, reads CASSQLGEGEGSGAYEQYF. The chain is built from TRBV23-1 and TRBJ2-7; possible D gene TRBD2, 5 bases. The read is 3 residues too short to cover the CDR3 end, so that end is filled in from the germline J gene. TRBV23-1 is sorted into the ORF group, with uncertain function. The CDR3 spans 19 residues. Between the trimmed V and J ends, which lost 1 base and 2 bases, there was a span of 24 bases.

This clone has at least ten counts. Read coverage stops 3 residues before the CDR3 terminus; the germline J gene supplies the remainder. The chain is built from TRBV20-1 and TRBJ2-1, with a possible D match to TRBD2 (6 bases). This CDR3 is built from 18 residues. The V gene's germline CDR1 is DFQATT and CDR2 SNEGSKA (reference sequence). The V and J ends lost 6 bases and 6 bases respectively, with 30 bases between them. CDR3 DNA, as far as it was read: TGCAGTGCGACTCCTTTACGTGGCAGCGGGCGTGTCAGCAATGAG. Protein: CSATPLRGSGRVSNE. The whole CDR3 sequence is CSATPLRGSGRVSNEQFF.

This clone appeared many times. Coverage ceases 3 residues before the CDR3 finishes, and the germline J gene fills in the end. The chain couples TRBV5-1 to TRBJ1-4; 11 bases align to TRBD1. This CDR3 is built from 16 residues. V was clipped by 4 bases and J by 8 bases; unmatched bases: 10. CDR1 SGHRS and CDR2 YFSETQ come from the germline V gene. CDR3 region: CASSVGPGQGEEKLFF. Partial CDR3 DNA: TGCGCCAGCAGCGTAGGACCGGGACAGGGGGAGGAAAAA.

This clone was detected many times. Sequencing ends 3 residues short of the CDR3 end; the germline J gene provides the rest. This sequence joins TRBV5-4 and TRBJ2-3, with 7 positions matching TRBD1. Germline CDR1 SGHNT, CDR2 YYREEE (reference sequence). The CDR3 has 13 residues. The V gene end was trimmed by 3 bases and the J gene end by 7 bases; junction bases not matched to a gene: 5. Incomplete CDR3 DNA: TGTGCCAGCAGCTGGACAGGCCTCAATACG. It specifies CASSWTGLNT. The complete CDR3 protein is CASSWTGLNTQYF.

In this sample, this clone turned up many times. The read gets to within 3 residues of the CDR3 end, and the germline J gene fills in the rest. The V gene is TRBV20-1, the J gene TRBJ2-1; 11 nucleotides match TRBD2. The CDR3 extends over 14 amino acids. V lost 2 bases to trimming and J lost 7 bases; unmatched junction nucleotides: 4. Per germline, CDR1 DFQATT and CDR2 SNEGSKA (reference sequence). CDR3 in amino acids: CSARIAGGSNEQFF. CDR3 DNA (partial): TGCAGTGCTAGAATAGCGGGAGGGAGTAATGAG.

As concerns this clone: The CDR3 extends 3 residues past the end of the read, so its final part is completed from the germline J gene. The chain links TRBV7-6 to TRBJ1-4; D remains unclear. The germline V gene encodes CDR1 SGHVS and CDR2 FNYEAQ. The CDR3 consists of 13 residues. Trimming left V 5 bases short and J 5 bases short, with 9 bases between. CDR3 protein: CASSRGGNEKLFF. CDR3 DNA, as far as it was read: TGTGCCAGCAGCCGGGGAGGGAATGAAAAA.

This clone was recorded a few times. The read gets to within 3 residues of the CDR3 end, and the germline J gene fills in the rest. The V call is TRBV7-2, the J call TRBJ1-1; 8 nucleotides match TRBD1. V lost 2 bases to trimming and J lost 4 bases; unmatched junction nucleotides: 6. The CDR3 is 15 residues long. The germline gives CDR1 SGHTA, CDR2 FQGNSA. CDR3 sequence: CASSLLDRVATEAFF. The CDR3 DNA, read in part, is TGTGCCAGCAGCTTATTGGACAGGGTAGCCACTGAA.